The rows below give T cell receptor beta chains drawn from one sample of a study of CD8 T cells in Susac syndrome. TCRdb used MiXCR to reprocess the immunoSEQ multiplex PCR reads, holding one entry per CDR3 protein. The table shows approximately 170,000 distinct CDR3 sequences, with about 90% occurring only once. Sample: CD4+ T cells from PBMCs. All receptors come from a human donor in good health. Each CDR3 is given with its conserved first and last residue. A D gene is named only where the DNA matches it firmly. Clone size is not always given. Where it is, it says once, few, many or a class for expanded clones.

clone_size | d_call | j_call | v_call | cdr3_aa | cdr3_nt
- | - | TRBJ2-3 | TRBV5-1 | CASSSPGIVTDTQYF | TGCGCCAGCAGCTCGCCAGGGATAGTCACAGATACGCAGTATTTT
- | TRBD1 | TRBJ2-6 | TRBV2 | CASRTQGSWANVLTF | TGTGCCAGCAGGACACAGGGGTCTTGGGCCAACGTCCTGACTTTC
- | - | TRBJ2-4 | TRBV28 | CASSLSSFDGIQYF | TGTGCCAGCAGCCTCTCTAGCTTCGACGGCATTCAGTACTTC
- | TRBD1 | TRBJ2-3 | TRBV5-1 | CASSWTGGADTQYF | TGCGCCAGCAGCTGGACAGGGGGCGCAGATACGCAGTATTTT
- | - | TRBJ1-2 | TRBV7-2 | CASSFQDYGYTF | TGTGCCAGCAGCTTCCAGGACTATGGCTACACCTTC
once | - | TRBJ1-1 | TRBV7-2 | CASSLNLAEAFF | TGTGCCAGCAGCCTGAATTTGGCTGAAGCTTTCTTT
- | - | TRBJ2-3 | TRBV20-1 | CSARAGTDTQYF | TGCAGTGCTAGAGCGGGCACAGATACGCAGTATTTT
once | TRBD2 | TRBJ2-5 | TRBV7-6 | CASRQTSGGKETQYF | TGTGCCAGCAGGCAGACTAGCGGGGGGAAAGAGACCCAGTACTTC
once | TRBD2 | TRBJ2-1 | TRBV6-2/TRBV6-3 | CASISAGAGGSNEQFF | TGTGCCAGCATTTCAGCAGGAGCGGGGGGCTCTAATGAGCAGTTCTTC
- | - | TRBJ2-7 | TRBV5-1 | CASSLAETDGEQYF | TGCGCCAGCAGCTTGGCCGAGACGGACGGCGAGCAGTACTTC
- | TRBD2 | TRBJ2-7 | TRBV4-2 | CASSQVDGRASYEQYF | TGTGCCAGCAGCCAAGTCGACGGGAGGGCCTCCTACGAGCAGTACTTC
- | - | TRBJ2-7 | TRBV10-1 | CASSDSPYNRYEQYF | TGCGCCAGCAGTGATTCACCCTATAACCGCTACGAGCAGTACTTC
few | - | TRBJ2-1 | TRBV11-2 | CASSLQVYNEQFF | TGTGCCAGCAGCTTACAGGTCTACAATGAGCAGTTCTTC
- | - | TRBJ2-7 | TRBV5-4 | CASSWGDSSAYEQYF | TGTGCCAGCAGCTGGGGGGACAGCTCTGCCTACGAGCAGTACTTC
- | - | TRBJ2-1 | TRBV5-6 | CASSHAGSHEQFF | TGTGCCAGCAGCCACGCAGGGTCCCATGAGCAGTTCTTC
- | TRBD2 | TRBJ2-7 | TRBV3-1 | CASSQEGGRAGYEQYF | TGTGCCAGCAGCCAAGAAGGCGGGAGGGCCGGCTACGAGCAGTACTTC
few | - | TRBJ1-3 | TRBV5-8 | CASSLGGSGNTIYF | TGTGCCAGCAGCTTGGGGGGATCTGGAAACACCATATATTTT
once | - | TRBJ2-3 | TRBV29-1 | CSVALGTSTDTQYF | TGCAGCGTCGCCCTTGGGACTAGCACAGATACGCAGTATTTT
- | - | TRBJ1-2 | TRBV7-2 | CVSSLGGEYGYTF | TGTGTCAGCAGCTTAGGGGGGGAATATGGCTACACCTTC
- | - | TRBJ2-3 | TRBV5-1 | CASSLAGAPGTQYF | TGCGCCAGCAGCTTGGCCGGAGCGCCTGGTACGCAGTATTTT
- | - | TRBJ2-1 | TRBV20-1 | CSVKGRSHEQFF | TGCAGTGTGAAGGGCCGATCGCATGAGCAGTTCTTC
- | - | TRBJ2-3 | TRBV10-3 | CAISEFLGTDTQYF | TGTGCCATCAGTGAGTTTTTGGGGACAGATACGCAGTATTTT
- | - | TRBJ1-4 | TRBV2 | CASGMGEKLFF | TGTGCCAGCGGCATGGGTGAAAAACTGTTTTTT
- | - | TRBJ1-1 | TRBV24-1 | CATGGNQGEAFF | TGTGCCACCGGCGGGAATCAGGGTGAAGCTTTCTTT
- | - | TRBJ2-3 | TRBV12-3/TRBV12-4 | CASSSRDFGDTQYF | TGTGCCAGCAGCTCCCGGGACTTTGGGGATACGCAGTATTTT
- | - | TRBJ2-1 | TRBV10-3 | CAISEQDYYNEQFF | TGTGCCATCAGTGAGCAGGACTATTACAATGAGCAGTTCTTC
- | - | TRBJ1-1 | TRBV28 | CASSSPRVAFF | TGTGCCAGCAGCTCTCCCCGGGTGGCTTTCTTT
- | - | TRBJ2-1 | TRBV20-1 | CSASSGLRSSLLYNEQFF | TGCAGTGCTAGTTCGGGACTTCGCTCGTCTCTACTCTACAATGAGCAGTTCTTC
- | - | TRBJ1-1 | TRBV14 | CASSSSGTYTEAFF | TGTGCCAGCAGCTCTTCAGGGACCTACACTGAAGCTTTCTTT
once | TRBD1 | TRBJ1-5 | TRBV12-3/TRBV12-4 | CASSRDRGLDQPQHF | TGTGCCAGCAGCCGTGACAGGGGTCTCGATCAGCCCCAGCATTTT
- | - | TRBJ2-1 | TRBV28 | CASSLVSRAEQFF | TGTGCCAGCAGTTTAGTTTCCAGGGCTGAGCAGTTCTTC
- | TRBD1 | TRBJ2-7 | TRBV29-1 | CSVGQGWEQYF | TGCAGCGTGGGACAGGGGTGGGAGCAGTACTTC
- | - | TRBJ2-7 | TRBV27 | CARTTRASYEQYF | TGTGCCAGAACTACTCGGGCCTCCTACGAGCAGTACTTC
- | TRBD2 | TRBJ2-1 | TRBV7-7 | CASSFASGSYNEQFF | TGTGCCAGCAGCTTCGCGAGCGGGAGCTACAATGAGCAGTTCTTC
- | - | TRBJ1-1 | TRBV4-1 | CASSQDLKNTEAFF | TGCGCCAGCAGCCAAGATCTCAAGAACACTGAAGCTTTCTTT
- | TRBD1 | TRBJ1-1 | TRBV30 | CAWNGKGGLMNTEAFF | TGTGCCTGGAACGGTAAAGGGGGCCTTATGAACACTGAAGCTTTCTTT
- | - | TRBJ2-1 | TRBV18 | CASSPQEGRQFF | TGTGCCAGCTCGCCACAAGAAGGACGGCAGTTCTTC
once | TRBD2 | TRBJ2-3 | TRBV5-1 | CASSLPSGGGTDTQYF | TGCGCCAGCAGCTTGCCGAGCGGGGGAGGCACAGATACGCAGTATTTT
few | - | TRBJ1-2 | TRBV6-2/TRBV6-3 | CASSLTANYGYTF | TGTGCCAGCAGTCTGACAGCTAACTATGGCTACACCTTC
- | TRBD2 | TRBJ2-5 | TRBV5-1 | CASSSGLAGETQYF | TGTGCCAGCAGCTCGGGACTAGCAGGAGAGACCCAGTACTTC
- | - | TRBJ2-7 | TRBV20-1 | CSARADSYEQYF | TGCAGTGCTAGAGCGGACAGCTACGAGCAGTACTTC
once | - | TRBJ1-6 | TRBV18 | CASSQTDGTSSYNSPLHF | TGTGCCAGCTCACAGACGGACGGGACGAGCTCCTATAATTCACCCCTCCACTTT
- | TRBD2 | TRBJ2-4 | TRBV4-1 | CASSRTSGQNIQYF | TGCGCCAGCAGTCGGACTAGCGGACAAAACATTCAGTACTTC
- | TRBD2 | TRBJ2-7 | TRBV7-2 | CASSLIAGPSSYEQYF | TGTGCCAGCAGCTTGATAGCGGGGCCGAGCTCCTACGAGCAGTACTTC
once | - | TRBJ2-5 | TRBV7-7 | CASSPIEFETQYF | TGTGCTAGCAGCCCTATCGAGTTTGAGACCCAGTACTTC
- | - | TRBJ1-3 | TRBV6-6 | CASSPRLSSGNTIYF | TGTGCCAGCAGTCCCAGACTGAGCTCTGGAAACACCATATATTTT
- | - | TRBJ1-1 | TRBV20-1 | CSAAKGTNTEAFF | TGCAGTGCCGCCAAAGGGACGAACACTGAAGCTTTCTTT
- | - | TRBJ2-1 | TRBV9 | CASSGSSYNEQFF | TGTGCCAGCAGCGGATCAAGCTACAATGAGCAGTTCTTC
- | TRBD1 | TRBJ1-2 | TRBV2 | CASSEGQGNYGYTF | TGTGCCAGCAGTGAGGGACAGGGGAACTATGGCTACACCTTC
once | TRBD1 | TRBJ2-5 | TRBV20-1 | CSASPTGRETQYF | TGCAGTGCTAGCCCGACAGGGAGAGAGACCCAGTACTTC
- | - | TRBJ2-5 | TRBV5-1 | CASSLESPRETQYF | TGCGCCAGCAGCTTGGAATCACCCCGCGAGACCCAGTACTTC
- | TRBD1 | TRBJ1-2 | TRBV28 | CASTLPTDRGGGYTF | TGTGCCAGCACCCTACCCACGGACAGGGGCGGTGGCTACACCTTC
- | TRBD2 | TRBJ2-1 | TRBV19 | CASSIRGVFDEQFF | TGTGCCAGTAGTATCCGGGGGGTCTTCGATGAGCAGTTCTTC
- | TRBD1 | TRBJ1-2 | TRBV20-1 | CSRLRSGTAMSHGYTF | TGCAGTCGCCTTCGATCCGGGACAGCCATGAGCCATGGCTACACCTTC
- | - | TRBJ1-2 | TRBV3-1 | CASSSTGLGGYTF | TGTGCCAGCAGCTCAACAGGGTTGGGCGGCTACACCTTC
- | TRBD1 | TRBJ2-1 | TRBV24-1 | CATSDPDRGLSGGQFF | TGTGCCACCAGTGACCCTGACAGGGGGCTAAGTGGTGGGCAGTTCTTC
- | - | TRBJ1-1 | TRBV7-9 | CASSLLAVNTEAFF | TGTGCCAGCAGCCTCTTGGCCGTGAACACTGAAGCTTTCTTT
- | - | TRBJ2-6 | TRBV28 | CASTGTSGANVLTF | TGTGCCAGCACAGGGACGTCTGGGGCCAACGTCCTGACTTTC
once | - | TRBJ1-1 | TRBV29-1 | CSVVVGGEGEAFF | TGCAGCGTTGTTGTTGGGGGCGAAGGTGAAGCTTTCTTT
- | - | TRBJ2-7 | TRBV4-1 | CASSQGTGTYEQYF | TGCGCCAGCAGCCAAGGCACAGGGACCTACGAGCAGTACTTC